The 8 T cell receptor beta chains below were found in one sample sequenced in a study of blood T cell repertoires in COVID-19. This table comes from immunoSEQ multiplex PCR, and its TCRdb copy is limited to in-frame clones, with some not included. The table records around 400,000 clones, approximately 87% of them present only once. Specimen: peripheral blood. These receptors all stem from a woman between 55 and 75 years old with COVID-19, enrolled during active disease.

The V gene is TRBV9, the J gene TRBJ1-1; tentative D call: TRBD1 (5 bases). This CDR3 region has 18 residues. The V gene's germline CDR1 is SGDLS and CDR2 YYNGEE. Deletions cut 3 bases from V and 2 bases from J, with 23 bases between. Here the CDR3 reads CASSGGLPWGRRNTEAFF. The CDR3 nucleotides read TGTGCCAGCAGCGGGGGACTCCCGTGGGGCAGAAGAAACACTGAAGCTTTCTTT.

This chain uses TRBV28 with TRBJ1-1; 9 bases are shared with TRBD1. The ends lost 4 bases at V and 5 bases at J; junction bases unmatched: 11. Germline lookup yields CDR1 MDHEN and CDR2 SYDVKM. There are 16 residues in the CDR3. CDR3 coding DNA: TGTGCCAGCAGTTCTCTCGGACAGGGGCGGGGGACTGAAGCTTTCTTT. This gives the protein CASSSLGQGRGTEAFF. The complete variable domain, with remaining parts taken from reference TRBV28 and TRBJ1-1, reads DVKVTQSSRYLVKRTGEKVFLECVQDMDHENMFWYRQDPGLGLRLIYFSYDVKMKEKGDIPEGYSVSREKKERFSLILESASTNQTSMYLCASSSLGQGRGTEAFFGQGTRLTVV.

This chain uses TRBV2 with TRBJ2-1; TRBD2 matches 7 bases. The CDR3 totals 15 residues. Trimming removed 2 bases from V and 9 bases from J; junction bases left unmatched: 10. Germline V gene lookup returns CDR1 SNHLY and CDR2 FYNNEI. In DNA form, the CDR3 reads TGTGCCAGCAGTGAATCGTCGGGGGGATTGGGTGAGCAGTTCTTC. This encodes CASSESSGGLGEQFF.

This chain joins TRBV7-3 and TRBJ2-3; D call uncertain. CDR3 size: 16 residues. Trimming removed 5 bases at V and 0 bases at J, with 15 bases between. Germline loops: CDR1 SGHTA, CDR2 FQGTGA. The CDR3 bases are TGTGCCAGCAGCCCGCGCCGCCAGGCTAGCACAGATACGCAGTATTTT. As protein: CASSPRRQASTDTQYF.

In its sample, this clone was seen once. V and J are TRBV7-9 and TRBJ2-7; 7 bases map to TRBD1. CDR1 is SEHNR and CDR2 is FQNEAQ in the germline V gene (reference sequence). Trimming cost V 2 bases and J 1 base; bases outside gene matches: 11. The CDR3 has 17 residues. The CDR3 sequence: CASSLPKRTGASYEQYF. CDR3 bases: TGTGCCAGCAGCTTACCAAAAAGGACAGGCGCTTCCTACGAGCAGTACTTC. Supplemented by reference TRBV7-9 and TRBJ2-7, the full variable domain reads DTGVSQNPRHKITKRGQNVTFRCDPISEHNRLYWYRQTLGQGPEFLTYFQNEAQLEKSRLLSDRFSAERPKGSFSTLEIQRTEQGDSAMYLCASSLPKRTGASYEQYFGPGTRLTVT.

The V gene is TRBV24-1, the J gene TRBJ2-1; 7 positions match TRBD2. The CDR3 has 16 residues. V shed 0 bases and J 6 bases; nucleotides not matched to a gene: 7. From germline, CDR1 is KGHDR and CDR2 SFDVKD. The CDR3 is CATSDLSASGRNEQFF. In DNA, the CDR3 is TGTGCCACCAGTGATTTGTCGGCTAGCGGCCGCAATGAGCAGTTCTTC.

This chain joins TRBV5-6 and TRBJ1-2; weak D call: TRBD1 (6 bases). The germline gives CDR1 SGHDT, CDR2 YYEEEE. Between the trimmed V and J ends, which lost 0 bases and 7 bases, there was a span of 13 bases. CDR3 length: 14 residues. The CDR3 nucleotides are TGTGCCAGCAGCTTGGCACCAGGGGATGGTGGCTACACCTTC. Protein product: CASSLAPGDGGYTF.

This chain connects TRBV9 to TRBJ2-1; tentative D call: TRBD1 (5 bases). Trimming removed 7 bases at V and 5 bases at J, with 19 bases between. Germline CDR1 is SGDLS and CDR2 is YYNGEE. The CDR3 sequence is 15 residues long. The CDR3 nucleotides read TGTGCCAGCGGTAGGGGTCAGAGCCCTAACAATGAGCAGTTCTTC. It codes for CASGRGQSPNNEQFF. Supplemented by reference TRBV9 and TRBJ2-1, the full variable domain reads DSGVTQTPKHLITATGQRVTLRCSPRSGDLSVYWYQQSLDQGLQFLIQYYNGEERAKGNILERFSAQQFPDLHSELNLSSLELGDSALYFCASGRGQSPNNEQFFGPGTRLTVL.